This T cell receptor (beta chain) was identified in a study of PD-1 blockade in classical Hodgkin lymphoma. On the study more broadly: Every 2 weeks, patients got 3 mg/kg intravenous nivolumab. Overall study findings and caveats: Relative to healthy donors, newly diagnosed patients reportedly had lower baseline TCR diversity, which was reported as lower still in relapsed/refractory patients.

V gave up 0 bases and J gave up 2 bases; unmatched junction bases: 0. The V gene's germline CDR1 is SGHTA and CDR2 FQGNSA. This CDR3 contains 14 residues. Note on this clone: The antigen is undetermined. Within the sample, other DNA sequences also encode this same CDR3.

Assay used: immunoSEQ multiplex PCR; TCRdb lists only in-frame clones, some missing. The sample contains 46,000 or so clones, more than 70% of which appear only once. Every patient had relapsed following autologous stem cell transplantation, and cohorts differed in brentuximab vedotin exposure. Sequenced material: peripheral blood mononuclear cells (PBMCs), taken at baseline. The clonotype comes from a human donor with classical Hodgkin lymphoma. This chain uses TRBV7-2 with TRBJ2-5; 7 bases fit TRBD1. The CDR3 DNA reads as TGTGCCAGCAGCTTAGCGGGACAGCAAGAGACCCAGTACTTC. Translation gives CASSLAGQQETQYF.